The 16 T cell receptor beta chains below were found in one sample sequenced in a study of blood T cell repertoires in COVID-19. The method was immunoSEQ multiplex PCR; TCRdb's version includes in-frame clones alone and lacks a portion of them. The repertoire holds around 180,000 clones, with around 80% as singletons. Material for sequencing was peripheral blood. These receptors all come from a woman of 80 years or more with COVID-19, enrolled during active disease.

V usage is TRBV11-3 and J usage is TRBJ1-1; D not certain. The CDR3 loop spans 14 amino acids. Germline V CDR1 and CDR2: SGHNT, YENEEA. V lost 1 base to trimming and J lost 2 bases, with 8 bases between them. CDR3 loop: CASSLGAANTEAFF. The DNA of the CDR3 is TGTGCCAGCAGCTTAGGGGCAGCTAACACTGAAGCTTTCTTT.

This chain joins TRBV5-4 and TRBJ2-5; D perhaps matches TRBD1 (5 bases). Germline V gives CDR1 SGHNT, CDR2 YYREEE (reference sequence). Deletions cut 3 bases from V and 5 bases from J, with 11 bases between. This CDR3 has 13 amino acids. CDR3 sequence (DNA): TGTGCCAGCAGCTCACAGGATTGGGAGACCCAGTACTTC. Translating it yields CASSSQDWETQYF.

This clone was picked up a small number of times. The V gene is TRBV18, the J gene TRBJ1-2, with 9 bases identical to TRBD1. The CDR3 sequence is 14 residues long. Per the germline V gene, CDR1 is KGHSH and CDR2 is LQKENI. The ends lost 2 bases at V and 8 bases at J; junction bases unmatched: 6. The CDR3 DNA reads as TGTGCCAGCTCACCAAACAGGGGGCTGGAGGGCTACACCTTC. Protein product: CASSPNRGLEGYTF.

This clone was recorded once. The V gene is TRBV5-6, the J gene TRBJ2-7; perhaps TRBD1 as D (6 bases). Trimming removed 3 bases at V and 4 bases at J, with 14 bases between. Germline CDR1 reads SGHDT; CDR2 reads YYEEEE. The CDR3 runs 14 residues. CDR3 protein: CASSYDRLTYEQYF. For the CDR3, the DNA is TGTGCCAGCAGCTACGACAGGCTTACTTACGAGCAGTACTTC.

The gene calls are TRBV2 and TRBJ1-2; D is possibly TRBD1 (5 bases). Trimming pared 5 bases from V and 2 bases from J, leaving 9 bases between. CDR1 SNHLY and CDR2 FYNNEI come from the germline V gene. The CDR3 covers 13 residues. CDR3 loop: CASSQTENYGYTF. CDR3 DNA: TGTGCCAGCAGTCAGACAGAAAACTATGGCTACACCTTC.

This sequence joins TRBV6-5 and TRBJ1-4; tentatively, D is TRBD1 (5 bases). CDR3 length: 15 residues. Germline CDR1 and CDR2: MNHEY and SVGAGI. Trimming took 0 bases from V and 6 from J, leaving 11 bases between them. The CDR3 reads CASSYSYRRDEKLFF. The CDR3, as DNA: TGTGCCAGCAGTTACTCGTACAGGAGGGATGAAAAACTGTTTTTT.

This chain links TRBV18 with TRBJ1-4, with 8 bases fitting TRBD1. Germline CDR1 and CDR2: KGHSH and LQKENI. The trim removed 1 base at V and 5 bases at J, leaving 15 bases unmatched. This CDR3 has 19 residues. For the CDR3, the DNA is TGTGCCAGCTCACCACTCCGGGACAGGTCGACGTATAGAAATGAAAAACTGTTTTTT. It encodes CASSPLRDRSTYRNEKLFF.

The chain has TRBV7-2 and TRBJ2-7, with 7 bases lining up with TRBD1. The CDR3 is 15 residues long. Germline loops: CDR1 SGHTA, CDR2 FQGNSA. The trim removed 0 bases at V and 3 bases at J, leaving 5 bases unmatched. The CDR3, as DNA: TGTGCCAGCAGCTTAGCGCAAGGGACAGACTACGAGCAGTACTTC. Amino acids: CASSLAQGTDYEQYF.

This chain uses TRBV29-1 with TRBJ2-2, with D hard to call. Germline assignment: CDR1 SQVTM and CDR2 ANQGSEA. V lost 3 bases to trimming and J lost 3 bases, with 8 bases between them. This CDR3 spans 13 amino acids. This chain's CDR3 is CSVEGTYTGELFF. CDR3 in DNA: TGCAGCGTTGAGGGCACCTACACCGGGGAGCTGTTTTTT.

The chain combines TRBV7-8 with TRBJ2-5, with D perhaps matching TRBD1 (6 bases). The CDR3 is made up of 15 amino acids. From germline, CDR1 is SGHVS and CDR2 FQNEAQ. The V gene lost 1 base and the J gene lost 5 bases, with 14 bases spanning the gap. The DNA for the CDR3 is TGTGCCAGCAGCTTAGGAGCAGGGGAATGGGAGACCCAGTACTTC. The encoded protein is CASSLGAGEWETQYF.

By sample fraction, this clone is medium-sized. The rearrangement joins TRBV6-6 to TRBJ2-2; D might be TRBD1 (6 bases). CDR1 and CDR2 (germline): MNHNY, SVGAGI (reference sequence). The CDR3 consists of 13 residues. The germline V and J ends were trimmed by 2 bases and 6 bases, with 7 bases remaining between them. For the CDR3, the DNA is TGTGCCAGCAGTTACGCAGGGGCCGGGGAGCTGTTTTTT. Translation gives CASSYAGAGELFF.

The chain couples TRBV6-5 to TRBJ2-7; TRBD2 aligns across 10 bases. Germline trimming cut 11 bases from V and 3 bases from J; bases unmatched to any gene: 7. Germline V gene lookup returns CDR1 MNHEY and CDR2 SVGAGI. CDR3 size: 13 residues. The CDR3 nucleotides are TGTGCCGTGGGGGTAGCGGGAGGCTACGAGCAGTACTTC. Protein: CAVGVAGGYEQYF.

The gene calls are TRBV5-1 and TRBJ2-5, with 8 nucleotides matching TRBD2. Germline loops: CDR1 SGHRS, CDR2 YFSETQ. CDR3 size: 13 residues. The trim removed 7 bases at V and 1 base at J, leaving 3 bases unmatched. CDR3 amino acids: CASRLALQETQYF. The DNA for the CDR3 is TGCGCCAGCCGACTAGCGCTCCAAGAGACCCAGTACTTC.

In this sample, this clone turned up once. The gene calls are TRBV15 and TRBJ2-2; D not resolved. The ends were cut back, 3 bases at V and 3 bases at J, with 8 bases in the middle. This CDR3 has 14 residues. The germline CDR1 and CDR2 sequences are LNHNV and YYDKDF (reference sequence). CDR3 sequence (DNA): TGTGCCACCAGCAGGATCCGGGACACCGGGGAGCTGTTTTTT. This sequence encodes CATSRIRDTGELFF.

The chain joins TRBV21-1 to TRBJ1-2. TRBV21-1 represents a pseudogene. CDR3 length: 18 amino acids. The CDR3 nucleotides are TGTGCCACCCGTACCTTGCCCCCCCGGGGGACTTCGAACTATGGCTACACCTTC. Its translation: CATRTLPPRGTSNYGYTF.

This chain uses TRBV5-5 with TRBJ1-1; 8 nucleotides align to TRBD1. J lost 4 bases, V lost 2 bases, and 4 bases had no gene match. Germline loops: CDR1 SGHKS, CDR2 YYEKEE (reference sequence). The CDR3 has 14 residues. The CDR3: CASSFSGGGTEAFF. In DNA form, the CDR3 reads TGTGCCAGCAGCTTCTCAGGGGGCGGCACTGAAGCTTTCTTT. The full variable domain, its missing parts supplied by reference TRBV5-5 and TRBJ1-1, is DAGVTQSPTHLIKTRGQQVTLRCSPISGHKSVSWYQQVLGQGPQFIFQYYEKEERGRGNFPDRFSARQFPNYSSELNVNALLLGDSALYLCASSFSGGGTEAFFGQGTRLTVV.